Sequencing of this TCR beta chain was carried out in a study of CXCR3-negative and CXCR3-positive naive CD8 T cells. Findings of the study overall: Both of the naive subsets showed about the same high diversity, but memory CD8+ cells had much less.

Worth noting for this clonotype: What it binds is not known.

UMI-labeled 5' RACE TRB cDNA libraries were prepared from the cells. One entry per CDR3 protein, without DNA, is what TCRdb gives after re-calling the 5' RACE reads. The sample includes 35,000 to 50,000 distinct CDR3 sequences. The V gene's germline CDR1 is SEHNR and CDR2 FQNEAQ (reference sequence). The CDR3 is 15 amino acids. The chain links TRBV7-9 to TRBJ2-7; the TCRdb D gene call, TRBD1, has no DNA to confirm it. The TCR was taken from a human donor in good health. Some clones in this sample may be carry-over from other donors' samples. The sequenced sample was memory CD8+ T cells from blood. This CDR3 is CASTSGQMSSYEQYF.